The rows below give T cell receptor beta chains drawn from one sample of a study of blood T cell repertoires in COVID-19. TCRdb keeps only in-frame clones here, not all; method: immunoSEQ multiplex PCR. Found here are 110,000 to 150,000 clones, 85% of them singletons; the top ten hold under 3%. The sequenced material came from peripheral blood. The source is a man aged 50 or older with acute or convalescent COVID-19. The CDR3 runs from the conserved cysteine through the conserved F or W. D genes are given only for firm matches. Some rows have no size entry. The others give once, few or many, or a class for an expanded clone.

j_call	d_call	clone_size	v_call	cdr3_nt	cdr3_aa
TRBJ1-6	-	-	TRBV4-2	TGTGCCAGCAGCCAAGATAACGATAGAGGCAGCAATTCACCCCTCCACTTT	CASSQDNDRGSNSPLHF
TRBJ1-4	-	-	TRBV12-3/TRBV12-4	TGTGCCAGCAGTTCTTTAGGGGCGAAACTGTTTTTT	CASSSLGAKLFF
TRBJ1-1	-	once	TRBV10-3	TGTGCCATCAGGGCAGGGAATAAGGGTTTCTTT	CAIRAGNKGFF
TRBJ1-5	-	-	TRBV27	TGTGCCAGCAGGAGCAACAGCGGGGTAGGGAATCAGCCCCAGCATTTT	CASRSNSGVGNQPQHF
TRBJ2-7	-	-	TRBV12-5	TGTGCTAGTGGTTTGGTACGGGGCTACGAGCAGTACTTC	CASGLVRGYEQYF
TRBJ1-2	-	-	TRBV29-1	TGCAGCGTATCAGGAAACTATGGCTACACCTTC	CSVSGNYGYTF
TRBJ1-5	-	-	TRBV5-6	TGTGCCAGCAGCAGGGGTTACGGCAATCAGCCCCAGCATTTT	CASSRGYGNQPQHF
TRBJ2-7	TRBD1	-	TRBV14	TGTGCCAGCAGCCGATTGGACAGGGCGGACGAGCAGTACTTC	CASSRLDRADEQYF
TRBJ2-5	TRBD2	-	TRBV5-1	TGCGCCAGCAGGACGTTAGCGGGGCAAGAGACCCAGTACTTC	CASRTLAGQETQYF
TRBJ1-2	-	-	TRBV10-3	TGTGCCATCAGTGAGAACAGTGTCTATGGCTACACCTTC	CAISENSVYGYTF
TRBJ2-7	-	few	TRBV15	TGTGCCACCAGCAGAGATTACACAGGGTTCCACGAGCAGTACTTC	CATSRDYTGFHEQYF
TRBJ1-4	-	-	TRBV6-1	TGTGCCAGCAGTGAGAGAGGGACTAATGAAAAACTGTTTTTT	CASSERGTNEKLFF
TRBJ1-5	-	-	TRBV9	TGTGCCAGCAGCGTAGGCGGTCAAACCAGCAATCAGCCCCAGCATTTT	CASSVGGQTSNQPQHF
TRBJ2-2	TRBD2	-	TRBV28	TGTGCCAGCAGTTTAGGGACTACGAACACCGGGGAGCTGTTTTTT	CASSLGTTNTGELFF
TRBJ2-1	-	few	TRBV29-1	TGCAGCCTATACCAAGCGGAAGTGAGCAATGAGCAGTTCTTC	CSLYQAEVSNEQFF
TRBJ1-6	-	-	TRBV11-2	TGTGCCAGCAGTTCAGGAAATTCACCCCTCCACTTT	CASSSGNSPLHF
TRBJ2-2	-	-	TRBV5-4	TGTGCCAGCAGCTGGCAGGGAACCGGGGAGCTGTTTTTT	CASSWQGTGELFF
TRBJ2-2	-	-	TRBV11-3	TGTGCCAGCAGCTTACCGGGAACCGGGGAGCTGTTTTTT	CASSLPGTGELFF
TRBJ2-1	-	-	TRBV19	TGTGCCAGTAGCCTCTTCGGGGAAAGCTCCTACAATGAGCAGTTCTTC	CASSLFGESSYNEQFF
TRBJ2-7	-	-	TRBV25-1	TGTGCCAGCAGTGAATTTCCAGGGCTCACCTACGAGCAGTACTTC	CASSEFPGLTYEQYF
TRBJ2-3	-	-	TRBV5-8	TGTGCCAGCAGCGCCGACAGCGCACCAAGGGCAGATACGCAGTATTTT	CASSADSAPRADTQYF
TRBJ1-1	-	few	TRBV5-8	TGTGCCAGCAGCTTACAGGGAGACACTGAAGCTTTCTTT	CASSLQGDTEAFF
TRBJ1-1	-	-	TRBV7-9	TGTGCCAGCAGCCTTTTTCAGGGGGCTTTCTTT	CASSLFQGAFF
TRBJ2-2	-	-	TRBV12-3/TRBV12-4	TGTGCCAGCAGTTTCCAGAACGGGGAGCTGTTTTTT	CASSFQNGELFF
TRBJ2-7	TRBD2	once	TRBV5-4	TGTGCCAGCAGCCTGGGGGGGGGACGATACGAGCAGTACTTC	CASSLGGGRYEQYF
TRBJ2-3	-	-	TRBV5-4	TGTGCCAGCAGCGGAAAGCAGGGATTTAGCACAGATACGCAGTATTTT	CASSGKQGFSTDTQYF
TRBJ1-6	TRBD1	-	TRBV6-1	TGTGCCAGCAGTGAAGGACAGGGAAGTTATAATTCACCCCTCCACTTT	CASSEGQGSYNSPLHF
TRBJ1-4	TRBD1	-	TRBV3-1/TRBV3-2	TGTGCCAGCAGGCCCGGACAGGGGGCGTCTAATGAAAAACTGTTTTTT	CASRPGQGASNEKLFF
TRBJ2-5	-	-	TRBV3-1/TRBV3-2	TGTGCCAGCAGCCAATGGGCCAGGGGCCTACAAGAGACCCAGTACTTC	CASSQWARGLQETQYF
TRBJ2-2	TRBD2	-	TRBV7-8	TGTGCCAGCAGCTTAGTTGGGACCGGGACTATCACCGGGGAGCTGTTTTTT	CASSLVGTGTITGELFF
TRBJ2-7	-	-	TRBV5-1	TGCGCCAGCAGCTTGGAGCCCGGGGGACGGTACGAGCAGTACTTC	CASSLEPGGRYEQYF
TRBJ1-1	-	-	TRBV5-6	TGTGCCAGCACCTATGGGGGGGTGTCTACTGAAGCTTTCTTT	CASTYGGVSTEAFF
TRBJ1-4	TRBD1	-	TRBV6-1	TGTGCCAGCAGTGAATTCCGGCAGGGGGATAATGAAAAACTGTTTTTT	CASSEFRQGDNEKLFF
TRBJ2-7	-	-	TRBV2	TGTGCCAGCAGTGAACAGACAGTCCCATCCTCCTACGAGCAGTACTTC	CASSEQTVPSSYEQYF
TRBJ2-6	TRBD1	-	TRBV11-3	TGTGCCAGCAGCCCTCCCGGGACAGGGGTCCTCTCTGGGGCCAACGTCCTGACTTTC	CASSPPGTGVLSGANVLTF
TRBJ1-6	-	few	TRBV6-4	TGTGCCAGCAGTGTCGGAGGGGCCCCTAATTCACCCCTCCACTTT	CASSVGGAPNSPLHF
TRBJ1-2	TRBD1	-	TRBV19	TGTGCCAGTACTTTGGACAGGGAAATTTATGGCTACACCTTC	CASTLDREIYGYTF
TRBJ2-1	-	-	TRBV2	TGTGCCAGCACCGGGCCGTGGGGTACAGGTGAGCAGTTCTTC	CASTGPWGTGEQFF
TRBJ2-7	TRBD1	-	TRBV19	TGTGCCAGTAGTATAGGGACAGGGAAAATCTACGAGCAGTACTTC	CASSIGTGKIYEQYF
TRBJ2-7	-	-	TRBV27	TGTGCCAGCAGTTTGGGTGCGGGGTCCTACGAGCAGTACTTC	CASSLGAGSYEQYF
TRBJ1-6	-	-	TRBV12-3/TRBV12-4	TGTGCCAGCAGTTTTGTGAGGTCTTCACCCCTCCACTTT	CASSFVRSSPLHF
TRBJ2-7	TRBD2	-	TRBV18	TGTGCCAGCTCACCTTGGGGGGGTTCCCCCTACGAGCAGTACTTC	CASSPWGGSPYEQYF
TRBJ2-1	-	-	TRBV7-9	TGTGCCAGCAGCCCATCACAGGGAATCCATGAGCAGTTCTTC	CASSPSQGIHEQFF
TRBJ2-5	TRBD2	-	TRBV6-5	TGTGCCAGCACCGCCGGGACTAGCTTCCAAGAGACCCAGTACTTC	CASTAGTSFQETQYF
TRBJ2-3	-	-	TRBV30	TGTGCCTGGGAGCGGGTCCATCGAGATACGCAGTATTTT	CAWERVHRDTQYF
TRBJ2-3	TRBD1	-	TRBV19	TGTGCCAGTAGTATAGATGGGGGACAGGGAGGCACAGATACGCAGTATTTT	CASSIDGGQGGTDTQYF
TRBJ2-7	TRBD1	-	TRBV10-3	TGTGCCATCAGTGACTACGACAGGGGGTCACCCTACGAGCAGTACTTC	CAISDYDRGSPYEQYF
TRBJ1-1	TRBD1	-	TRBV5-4	TGTGCCAGCAGCGTCCGACAGGGTTGGACTGAAGCTTTCTTT	CASSVRQGWTEAFF